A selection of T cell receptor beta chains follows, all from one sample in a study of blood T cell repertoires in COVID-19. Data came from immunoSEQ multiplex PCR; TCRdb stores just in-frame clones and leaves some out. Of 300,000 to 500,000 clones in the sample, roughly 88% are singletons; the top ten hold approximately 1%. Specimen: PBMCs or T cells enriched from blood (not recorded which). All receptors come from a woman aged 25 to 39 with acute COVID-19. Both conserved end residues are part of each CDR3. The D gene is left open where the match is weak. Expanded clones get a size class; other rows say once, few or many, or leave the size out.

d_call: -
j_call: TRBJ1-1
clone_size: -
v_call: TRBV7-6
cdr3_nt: TGTGCCAGCAGCCCCTCGGGGGGCGGCACTGAAGCTTTCTTT
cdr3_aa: CASSPSGGGTEAFF

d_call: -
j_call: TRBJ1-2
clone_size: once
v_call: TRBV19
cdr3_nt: TGTGCCAGTAATACAGGAGCAAACTATGGCTACACCTTC
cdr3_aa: CASNTGANYGYTF

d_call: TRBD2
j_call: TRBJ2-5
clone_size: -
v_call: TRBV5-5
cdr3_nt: TGTGCCAGCAGCTTGCTCCTAGCGGGGAAAGAGACCCAGTACTTC
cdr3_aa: CASSLLLAGKETQYF

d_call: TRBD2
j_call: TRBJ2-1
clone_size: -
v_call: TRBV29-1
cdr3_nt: TGCAGCACCGGGACTACACCTTACAATGAGCAGTTCTTC
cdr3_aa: CSTGTTPYNEQFF

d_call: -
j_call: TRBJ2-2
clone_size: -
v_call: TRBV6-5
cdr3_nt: TGTGCCAGCTGGGCTTTAAGGGGCACCGGGGAGCTGTTTTTT
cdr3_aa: CASWALRGTGELFF

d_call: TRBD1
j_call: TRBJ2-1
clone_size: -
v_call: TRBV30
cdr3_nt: TGTGCCTGGAGAAGGGACAGGGGGCGGAATGAGCAGTTCTTC
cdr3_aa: CAWRRDRGRNEQFF

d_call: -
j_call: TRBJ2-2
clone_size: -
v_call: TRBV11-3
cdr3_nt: TGTGCCAGCAGCATCCGGGACACTAACACCGGGGAGCTGTTTTTT
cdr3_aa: CASSIRDTNTGELFF

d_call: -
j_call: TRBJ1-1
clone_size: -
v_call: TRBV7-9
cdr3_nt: TGTGCCAGCAGCCCCGCTCGGCAGGGGAACACTGAAGCTTTCTTT
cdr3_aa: CASSPARQGNTEAFF

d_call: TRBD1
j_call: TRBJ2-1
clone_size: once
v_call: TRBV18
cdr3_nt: TGTGCCAGCTCCCCTTTGGGACAGGAATACAATGAGCAGTTCTTC
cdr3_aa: CASSPLGQEYNEQFF

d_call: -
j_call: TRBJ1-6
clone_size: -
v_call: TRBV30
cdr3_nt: TGTGCCTGGAGTGTAACCGGTCTGCCCTATAATTCACCCCTCCACTTT
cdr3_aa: CAWSVTGLPYNSPLHF

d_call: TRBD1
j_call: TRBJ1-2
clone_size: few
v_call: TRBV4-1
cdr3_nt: TGCGCCAGCAGCCAAGGTTTGGGACAGGGGGCCTTTAGCTATGGCTACACCTTC
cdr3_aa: CASSQGLGQGAFSYGYTF

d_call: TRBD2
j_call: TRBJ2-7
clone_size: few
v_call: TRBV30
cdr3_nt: TGTGCCTGGAGTGTACTAGCGGGGCGGGCCGAGCAGTACTTC
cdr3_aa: CAWSVLAGRAEQYF

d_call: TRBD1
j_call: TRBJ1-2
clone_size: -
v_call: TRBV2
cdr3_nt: TGTGCCAGCAGTCGACAGGGGCGCTATGGCTACACCTTC
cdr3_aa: CASSRQGRYGYTF

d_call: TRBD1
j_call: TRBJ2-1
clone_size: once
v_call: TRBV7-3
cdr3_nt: TGTGCCAGCAGCTTAACCCCGACAGGGTACAATGAGCAGTTCTTC
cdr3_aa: CASSLTPTGYNEQFF

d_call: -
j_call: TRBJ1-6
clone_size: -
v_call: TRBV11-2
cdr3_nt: TGTGCCAGCAGCCCGCGGAGCGGGGGCAGGGCGAATAATTCACCCCTCCACTTT
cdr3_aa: CASSPRSGGRANNSPLHF

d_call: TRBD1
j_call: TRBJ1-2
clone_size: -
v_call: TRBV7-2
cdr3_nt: TGTGCCAGCAGCTTAGACAGGGGGCCTTATGGCTACACCTTC
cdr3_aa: CASSLDRGPYGYTF

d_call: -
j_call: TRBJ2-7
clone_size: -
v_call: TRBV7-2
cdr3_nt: TGTGCCAGCAGCTTAAGGGGGGGGGACGAGCAGTACTTC
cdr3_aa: CASSLRGGDEQYF

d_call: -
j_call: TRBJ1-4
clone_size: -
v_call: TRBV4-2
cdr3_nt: TGTGCCAGCAGCATAGGGGAGGCTAATGAAAAACTGTTTTTT
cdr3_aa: CASSIGEANEKLFF

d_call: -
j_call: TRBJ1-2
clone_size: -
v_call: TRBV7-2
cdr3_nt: TGTGCCAGCAGCCGGGAGAATTTGCGTGGCTACACCTTC
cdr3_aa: CASSRENLRGYTF

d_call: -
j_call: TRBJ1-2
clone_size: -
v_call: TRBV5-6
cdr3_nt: TGTGCCAGCAGCTTGGGGACAACTAACTATGGCTACACCTTC
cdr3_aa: CASSLGTTNYGYTF

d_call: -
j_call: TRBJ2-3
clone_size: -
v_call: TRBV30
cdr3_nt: TGTGCCTGGAGCGGACTGTCCACAGATACGCAGTATTTT
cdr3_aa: CAWSGLSTDTQYF

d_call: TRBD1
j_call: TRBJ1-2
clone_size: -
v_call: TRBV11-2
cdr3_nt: TGTGCCAGCAGGGCAGGGGGCTCGGACTATGGCTACACCTTC
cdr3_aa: CASRAGGSDYGYTF

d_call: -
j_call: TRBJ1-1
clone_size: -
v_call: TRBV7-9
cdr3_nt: TGTGCCAGCAGCGGAATGACAGGGAACACTGAAGCTTTCTTT
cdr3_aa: CASSGMTGNTEAFF

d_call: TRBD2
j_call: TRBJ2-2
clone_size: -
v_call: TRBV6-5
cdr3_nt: TGTGCCAGCAGTTACTCGAGGCGGGGGACCGGGGAGCTGTTTTTT
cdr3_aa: CASSYSRRGTGELFF

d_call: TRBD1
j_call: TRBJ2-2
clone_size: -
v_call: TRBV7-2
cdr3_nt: TGTGCCAGCAGCTTCCCGACAGGGAGTCTCACCGGGGAGCTGTTTTTT
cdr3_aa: CASSFPTGSLTGELFF

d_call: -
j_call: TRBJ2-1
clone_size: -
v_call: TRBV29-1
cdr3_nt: TGCAGCGTTGAAAGAGGCGGCTACAATGAGCAGTTCTTC
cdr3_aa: CSVERGGYNEQFF

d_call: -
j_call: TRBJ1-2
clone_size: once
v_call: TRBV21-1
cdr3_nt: TGTGCCAGCAGCAAGTCGGTGTGCAGGGACTTC
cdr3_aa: CASSKSVCRDF

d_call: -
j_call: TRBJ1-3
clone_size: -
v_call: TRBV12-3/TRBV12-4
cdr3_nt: TGTGCCAGCAGTCTCGGAAACACCATATATTTT
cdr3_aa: CASSLGNTIYF

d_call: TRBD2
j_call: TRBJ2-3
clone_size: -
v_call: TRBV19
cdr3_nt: TGTGCCAGTAGCAAGCGGGGGCACACAGATACGCAGTATTTT
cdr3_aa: CASSKRGHTDTQYF

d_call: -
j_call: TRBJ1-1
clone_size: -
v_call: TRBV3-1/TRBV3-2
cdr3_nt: TGTGCCAGCAGCCAAGTTTTCGGGAAAAACACTGAAGCTTTCTTT
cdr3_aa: CASSQVFGKNTEAFF

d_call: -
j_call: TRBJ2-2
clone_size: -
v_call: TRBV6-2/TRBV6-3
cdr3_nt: TGTGCCAGCAGTTACCAGGACTACGCGAACACCGGGGAGCTGTTTTTT
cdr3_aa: CASSYQDYANTGELFF

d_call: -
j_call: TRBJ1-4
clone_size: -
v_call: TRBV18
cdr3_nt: TGTGCCAGCTCACCGGGCCAGCCAACTAATGAAAAACTGTTTTTT
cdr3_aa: CASSPGQPTNEKLFF

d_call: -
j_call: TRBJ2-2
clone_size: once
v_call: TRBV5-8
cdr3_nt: TGTGCCAGCAGCCCCGATCTAGCGAGGGGCGCCGGGGAGCTGTTTTTT
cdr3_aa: CASSPDLARGAGELFF